Shown below are 15 T cell receptor beta chains from a single sample sequenced in a study of response to subunit inactivated influenza vaccine. TCRdb redid the calling of the RT-PCR reads with MiXCR, one entry per CDR3 protein. The profile shows 650,000 to 800,000 distinct CDR3 sequences, around 18% of them singletons. The sequencing here drew on PBMCs from blood, taken more than 4 days after vaccination. The receptors here all came from a man aged 45-65 years who received an inactivated influenza vaccine.

This sequence joins TRBV19 and TRBJ2-1; D not certain. CDR1 LNHDA and CDR2 SQIVND come from the germline V gene (reference sequence). Trimming took 3 bases from V and 8 from J, leaving 11 bases between them. The CDR3 extends over 13 amino acids. The CDR3: CASSIGSWDEQFF. The CDR3 DNA reads TGTGCCAGTAGTATCGGCTCTTGGGATGAGCAGTTCTTC.

The chain carries TRBV6-5 and TRBJ2-3; D is unclear. Germline loops: CDR1 MNHEY, CDR2 SVGAGI. This CDR3 has 15 residues. Trimming took off 2 bases at V and 1 base at J, with 10 bases between the two ends. The CDR3 region is CASSYDFSGTDTQYF. CDR3 nucleotides: TGTGCCAGCAGTTACGATTTTTCGGGCACAGATACGCAGTATTTT.

This clonotype has only a few counts. The chain's CDR3 is CASSQPGGAFQPQHF. The CDR3 bases are TGCGCCAGCAGCCAACCAGGGGGCGCTTTTCAGCCCCAGCATTTT. V is TRBV4-1 and J is TRBJ1-5; 8 bases line up with TRBD1. The CDR3 is made up of 15 amino acids. J gave up 6 bases and V 2 bases, and 6 bases lay outside the gene matches. The germline V gene has CDR1 MGHRA and CDR2 YSYEKL.

The sample holds a few counts of this clonotype. The chain has TRBV20-1 and TRBJ2-2; D could derive from TRBD1 or TRBD2 (6 bases each). Trimming took 3 bases from V and 1 from J, leaving 15 bases between them. CDR1 and CDR2 from the germline V gene are DFQATT and SNEGSKA (reference sequence). The CDR3 is 16 residues long. The CDR3 loop reads CSARRSGAVNTGELFF. In DNA, the CDR3 is TGCAGTGCTAGGCGTTCGGGGGCCGTGAACACCGGGGAGCTGTTTTTT.

This clonotype was recorded many times. This chain uses TRBV5-1 with TRBJ2-4; 7 nucleotides align to TRBD1. The CDR3 is 12 residues long. V was pared by 2 bases and J by 8 bases, with 1 base of the junction left unmatched. The germline gives CDR1 SGHRS, CDR2 YFSETQ. The CDR3 bases are TGCGCCAGCAGCTTCGGGACAGACATTCAGTACTTC. Translating gives CASSFGTDIQYF.

This clonotype was detected only a few times. The CDR3 here is CASSLEGLTGGYNEQFF. The DNA for the CDR3 is TGCGCCAGCAGCTTGGAAGGGCTGACGGGGGGATACAATGAGCAGTTCTTC. The chain links TRBV5-1 to TRBJ2-1; TRBD2 matches at 7 bases. After removal of 0 bases from V and 4 bases from J, the junction contained 10 bases not matched to a gene. This CDR3 is built from 17 residues. Germline values: CDR1 SGHRS, CDR2 YFSETQ.

The chain joins TRBV9 to TRBJ2-5, with TRBD2 matching 7 bases. The V gene's germline CDR1 is SGDLS and CDR2 YYNGEE. The CDR3 length is 15 residues. V lost 0 bases and J lost 5; bases outside the gene matches: 7. The CDR3 spells CASSVGVGEGETQYF. CDR3 bases: TGTGCCAGCAGCGTAGGAGTGGGGGAGGGTGAGACCCAGTACTTC.

This chain connects TRBV11-2 to TRBJ2-7; D is undetermined. The V end was cut by 5 bases, the J end by 1 base, with 12 bases between. This CDR3 has 14 residues. The germline CDR1 and CDR2 sequences are SGHAT and FQNNGV. This chain's CDR3 is CASSVRTNSYEQYF. The CDR3 coding sequence is TGTGCCAGCAGCGTGAGGACGAATTCCTACGAGCAGTACTTC. Filled out from reference TRBV11-2 and TRBJ2-7, the complete variable domain reads EAGVAQSPRYKIIEKRQSVAFWCNPISGHATLYWYQQILGQGPKLLIQFQNNGVVDDSQLPKDRFSAERLKGVDSTLKIQPAKLEDSAVYLCASSVRTNSYEQYFGPGTRLTVT.

In this sample, this clonotype turned up a few times. This chain connects TRBV19 to TRBJ1-1; maybe TRBD1 (6 bases). The length of the CDR3 is 15 residues. Between the trimmed V and J ends, which lost 3 bases and 2 bases, there was a span of 13 bases. CDR1 and CDR2 from the germline V gene are LNHDA and SQIVND (reference sequence). The CDR3 is CASSIGQRTNTEAFF. The CDR3, as DNA: TGTGCCAGTAGTATCGGACAGAGGACAAACACTGAAGCTTTCTTT.

The chain carries TRBV20-1 and TRBJ2-7; maybe TRBD2 (5 bases). V lost 3 bases to trimming and J lost 7 bases, with 10 bases between them. Looked up from germline, CDR1 is DFQATT and CDR2 is SNEGSKA (reference sequence). The CDR3 runs 11 residues. CDR3 coding DNA: TGCAGTGCTAGTGTCGGGGATGAGCAGTACTTC. It yields the protein CSASVGDEQYF.

This clonotype was detected only a few times. The chain is built from TRBV12-3 or TRBV12-4 and TRBJ1-1; maybe TRBD1 (5 bases). Trimming pared 5 bases from V and 4 bases from J, leaving 17 bases between. The CDR3 loop spans 15 amino acids. The CDR3 loop reads CASSPRGHPGTEAFF. For the CDR3, the DNA is TGTGCCAGCAGTCCTCGGGGCCACCCGGGCACTGAAGCTTTCTTT.

This clonotype has more than one count but fewer than ten. The V call is TRBV18, the J call TRBJ2-1; D unclear. V was pared by 2 bases and J by 10 bases, with 9 bases between. Germline lookup yields CDR1 KGHSH and CDR2 LQKENI. CDR3 length: 12 residues. The CDR3 loop reads CASSPIMGEQFF. CDR3 sequence (DNA): TGTGCCAGCTCACCAATAATGGGAGAGCAGTTCTTC.

This clonotype was observed a handful of times. The chain couples TRBV20-1 to TRBJ2-3, with TRBD2 matching 8 bases. Germline V CDR1 and CDR2: DFQATT, SNEGSKA (reference sequence). The CDR3 totals 14 residues. Germline trimming cut 1 base from V and 5 bases from J; bases unmatched to any gene: 5. In DNA form, the CDR3 reads TGCAGTGCTAGAGGGAGCGGGGGTATAGATACGCAGTATTTT. This sequence encodes CSARGSGGIDTQYF.

The chain joins TRBV6-5 to TRBJ2-7; D is perhaps TRBD1 or TRBD2 (5 bases each). V lost 4 bases and J lost 5, with 15 bases in between. The CDR3 totals 14 residues. Per germline, CDR1 MNHEY and CDR2 SVGAGI. The CDR3 nucleotides read TGTGCCAGCAGTTCCGGGACCGCGAAGGACGAGCAGTACTTC. Translating it yields CASSSGTAKDEQYF.

The gene calls are TRBV7-2 and TRBJ2-1; D remains unclear. CDR3 length: 14 amino acids. V was pared by 5 bases and J by 7 bases, with 15 bases between. Germline V gene lookup returns CDR1 SGHTA and CDR2 FQGNSA. CDR3 sequence: CASSKEYRSNEQFF. The CDR3 DNA follows: TGTGCCAGCAGCAAAGAGTATCGGTCTAATGAGCAGTTCTTC.